Listed here is a single TCR beta chain. This entry belongs to a study of blood T cell repertoires in COVID-19. In the study overall: Samples representing acute and convalescent COVID-19 were sourced from the United States, Italy and Spain. Nucleic acid was either cDNA or gDNA, and it came from T cells, B-cell-depleted T cells, or PBMCs.

In the authors' workflow: Amplifying reference gene primers gave estimates of nucleated cell counts. Method: immunoSEQ multiplex PCR; TCRdb's copy keeps in-frame clones and lacks some. V and J calls and clone size are copied from that table; D and trimming were computed from the DNA. Of about 78,000 clones detected, more than 75% appear once; the ten largest clones hold less than 5%. Germline loops: CDR1 GTSNPN, CDR2 SVGIG (reference sequence). CDR3 length: 12 residues. The ends lost 2 bases at V and 9 bases at J; junction bases unmatched: 3. Sample: peripheral blood. The TCR sequence derives from a man aged 50 to 60 with active or convalescent COVID-19. V usage is TRBV30 and J usage is TRBJ2-1; 8 bases align to TRBD2. The CDR3 nucleotides read TGTGCCTGGAGTCCCCTAGCGGGTGAGCAGTTCTTC. Translated: CAWSPLAGEQFF.